This entry features one T cell receptor (beta chain) sequence. The antigen remains unidentified. V shed 5 bases, J shed 1 base, and the junction held 15 bases outside the gene matches. CDR3 size: 18 residues. The germline V gene encodes CDR1 LNHDA and CDR2 SQIVND (reference sequence). The data stem from a study of cytomegalovirus exposure and HLA in healthy donors. Study context: As released early, the data held 85 million to 95 million unique TCRs from HLA-typed donors.

A multiplex PCR was run with 60 Vbeta primers and 13 Jbeta primers. Sequenced by immunoSEQ multiplex PCR; TCRdb stores in-frame clones only, minus some. The sample lists around 190,000 clones, 81% occurring once. Points from the study as a whole: Later on, an analysis tied about 17,000 TCR beta sequences to HLA alleles at 0.05 false discovery rate. On later analysis, the bulk of CMV-associated TCR beta chains appeared to be HLA-restricted.

The V gene is TRBV19, the J gene TRBJ2-3, with 7 bases aligning to TRBD2. Sequences were obtained from PBMCs. The TCR comes from a man aged 35-49 years in good health and CMV-seropositive. CDR3 residues: CASSGEGYEQRGTDTQYF. The CDR3 bases are TGTGCCAGTAGTGGGGAGGGATACGAACAAAGGGGCACAGATACGCAGTATTTT.